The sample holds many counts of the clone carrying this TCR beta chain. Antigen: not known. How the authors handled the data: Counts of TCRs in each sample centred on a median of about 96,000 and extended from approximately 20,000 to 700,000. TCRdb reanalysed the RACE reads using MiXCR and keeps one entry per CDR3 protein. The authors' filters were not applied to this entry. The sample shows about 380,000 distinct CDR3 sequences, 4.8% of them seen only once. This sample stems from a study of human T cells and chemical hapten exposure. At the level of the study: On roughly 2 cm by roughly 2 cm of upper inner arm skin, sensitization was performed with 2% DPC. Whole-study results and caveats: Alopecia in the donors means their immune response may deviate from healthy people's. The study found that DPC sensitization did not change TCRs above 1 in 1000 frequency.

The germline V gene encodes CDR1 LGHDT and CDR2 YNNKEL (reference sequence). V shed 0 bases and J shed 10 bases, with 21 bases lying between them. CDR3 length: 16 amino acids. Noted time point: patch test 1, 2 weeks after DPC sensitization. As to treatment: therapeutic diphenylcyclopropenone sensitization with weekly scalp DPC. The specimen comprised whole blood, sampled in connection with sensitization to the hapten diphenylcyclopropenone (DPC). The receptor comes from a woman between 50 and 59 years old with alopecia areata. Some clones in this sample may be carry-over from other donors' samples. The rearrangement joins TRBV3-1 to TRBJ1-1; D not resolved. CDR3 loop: CASSQDLSAGPTRAFF. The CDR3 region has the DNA TGTGCCAGCAGCCAAGATTTATCGGCAGGACCTACGAGAGCTTTCTTT.